These 28 T cell receptor beta chains were all obtained from the same sample, sequenced in a study of blood T cell repertoires in COVID-19 (dated by TCRdb to the early 2020s). To prepare the library, the immunoSEQ multiplex PCR assay was applied. The source is immuneACCESS, and TCRdb retained only in-frame sequences with V and J called. Part of the clones is not carried over; for the studies checked, unresolved V genes explain less than half of this, and the remainder is unexplained. In all, the sample holds roughly 240,000 clones, and roughly 87% of those were seen once. Jointly, the top ten make up 2.5% to 3% of the sample. Sequencing was performed on PBMCs or T cells enriched from blood (not recorded which). The receptors stem from a woman between 25 and 40 years old with acute COVID-19.

This clone was counted at least ten times. The chain joins TRBV7-2 to TRBJ1-2, with TRBD1 matching 10 bases. Germline assignment: CDR1 SGHTA and CDR2 FQGNSA. The CDR3 is 15 residues long. With V trimmed by 3 bases and J by 4 bases, 5 bases remained unmatched. The CDR3 spells CASSLPTGGVYGYTF. CDR3 coding DNA: TGTGCCAGCAGCTTGCCGACAGGGGGCGTCTATGGCTACACCTTC.

This sequence joins TRBV10-3 and TRBJ1-2, with 7 bases aligning to TRBD1. CDR3 length: 11 residues. Germline trimming cut 2 bases from V and 11 bases from J; bases unmatched to any gene: 2. Germline V CDR1 and CDR2: ENHRY, SYGVKD. The CDR3 sequence is CAISELQGYTF. CDR3 in DNA: TGTGCCATCAGTGAGCTACAGGGGTACACCTTC.

The V gene is TRBV7-6, the J gene TRBJ2-1; D uncertain. This CDR3 is 12 amino acids long. V was clipped by 2 bases and J by 6 bases, with 5 bases between them. CDR1 and CDR2 from the germline V gene are SGHVS and FNYEAQ. CDR3 amino acids: CASSLRVNEQFF. The CDR3 coding sequence is TGTGCCAGCAGCTTACGTGTCAATGAGCAGTTCTTC.

This chain joins TRBV6-2 or TRBV6-3 and TRBJ1-5, with 8 positions matching TRBD1. In germline, CDR1 is MNHEY, CDR2 SVGEGT. With 2 bases clipped from V and 8 bases from J, the junction kept 11 bases outside the gene matches. This CDR3 comprises 16 residues. The CDR3 DNA follows: TGTGCCAGCAGTTACCGCTGGCAGGGGGCGGAGGAGCCCCAGCATTTT. This encodes CASSYRWQGAEEPQHF.

V is TRBV3-1 (or the pseudogene TRBV3-2) and J is TRBJ2-2; TRBD2 agrees at 7 bases. The germline gives CDR1 LGHDT, CDR2 YNNKEL (reference sequence). Losses at the gene ends were 4 bases for V and 1 base for J; bases not matched to a gene: 12. The CDR3 runs to 18 residues. In nucleotides, the CDR3 is TGTGCCAGCAGCCCATTCGCTGGGAGCGGGATGAACACCGGGGAGCTGTTTTTT. Protein: CASSPFAGSGMNTGELFF.

CDR3 DNA: TGTGCCAGCAGCTTAGCGGCGGGCGAGCAGTACTTC. It translates to CASSLAAGEQYF. The rearrangement joins TRBV7-9 to TRBJ2-7; the D gene is possibly TRBD2 (5 bases). The CDR3 consists of 12 residues. V lost 0 bases, J lost 6 bases, and 6 bases lay in between. Germline values: CDR1 SEHNR, CDR2 FQNEAQ (reference sequence).

The rearrangement uses TRBV5-1 and TRBJ1-4; 7 positions match TRBD1. CDR3 length: 19 residues. Germline V CDR1 and CDR2: SGHRS, YFSETQ. The trim removed 0 bases at V and 4 bases at J, leaving 15 bases unmatched. The CDR3 nucleotides are TGCGCCAGCAGCTTGGGGCGACAGGGTATCCTCCGGGGTAATGAAAAACTGTTTTTT. It codes for CASSLGRQGILRGNEKLFF.

The rearrangement links TRBV12-3 or TRBV12-4 to TRBJ1-1, with a tentative D call TRBD1 (6 bases). Trimming left V 5 bases short and J 5 bases short, with 9 bases between. The CDR3 loop spans 12 amino acids. The CDR3 reads CASSLQGTEAFF. The CDR3 bases are TGTGCCAGCAGTCTCCAGGGGACTGAAGCTTTCTTT.

J is TRBJ2-5 and V is TRBV24-1, with 10 bases matching TRBD1. The germline V gene encodes CDR1 KGHDR and CDR2 SFDVKD. V dropped 9 bases and J dropped 6; count of bases not matched to a gene: 6. The CDR3 contains 13 residues. CDR3 nucleotides: TGTGCCACCCTAAGGGACAGGGGACAGACCCAGTACTTC. Encoded protein: CATLRDRGQTQYF.

The chain carries TRBV5-1 and TRBJ2-1; tentatively, D is TRBD2 (7 bases). Trimming left V 7 bases short and J 0 bases short, with 14 bases between. Germline V CDR1 and CDR2: SGHRS, YFSETQ. The CDR3 runs to 15 residues. The DNA of the CDR3 is TGCGCCAGCTCCGGGGGGCCAAGCTCCTACAATGAGCAGTTCTTC. It encodes CASSGGPSSYNEQFF.

The chain links TRBV27 to TRBJ2-7, with D tentatively TRBD1 (5 bases). The germline V gene encodes CDR1 MNHEY and CDR2 SMNVEV (reference sequence). The CDR3 is 15 residues long. V lost 2 bases and J 3 bases, leaving 14 bases between the germline ends. Here the CDR3 reads CASSLGQGSGYEQYF. In DNA form, the CDR3 reads TGTGCCAGCAGTTTAGGTCAGGGATCGGGCTACGAGCAGTACTTC.

The V call is TRBV7-8, the J call TRBJ1-4; D may be TRBD1 (5 bases). V lost 2 bases and J lost 5, with 9 bases in between. Germline values: CDR1 SGHVS, CDR2 FQNEAQ. CDR3 size: 14 residues. This chain's CDR3 is CASSLSGVNEKLFF. DNA for the CDR3: TGTGCCAGCAGCTTATCGGGGGTAAATGAAAAACTGTTTTTT.

This clone was detected only once. CDR3 DNA sequence: TGTGCCAGCTCACGGGGCGGGAACTACGAGCAGTACTTC. As protein: CASSRGGNYEQYF. This chain links TRBV18 with TRBJ2-7, with a weak D call TRBD2 (6 bases). With 4 bases removed from V and 3 bases from J, the gap between germline ends came to 10 bases. This CDR3 comprises 13 residues. Germline V gene lookup returns CDR1 KGHSH and CDR2 LQKENI.

J is TRBJ1-4 and V is TRBV7-8; 7 nucleotides align to TRBD1. V dropped 1 base and J dropped 8; count of bases not matched to a gene: 4. Germline V gene sequence: CDR1 SGHVS, CDR2 FQNEAQ. CDR3 length equals 14 residues. The CDR3 protein is CASSLGQGREKLFF. DNA of the CDR3: TGTGCCAGCAGCTTAGGACAGGGAAGGGAAAAACTGTTTTTT. The whole variable domain, filled in from reference TRBV7-8 and TRBJ1-4, reads GAGVSQSPRYKVAKRGQDVALRCDPISGHVSLFWYQQALGQGPEFLTYFQNEAQLDKSGLPSDRFFAERPEGSVSTLKIQRTQQEDSAVYLCASSLGQGREKLFFGSGTQLSVL.

The genes are TRBV19 and TRBJ1-1; D may be TRBD1 (6 bases). With 7 bases removed from V and 3 bases from J, the gap between germline ends came to 15 bases. Germline V CDR1 and CDR2: LNHDA, SQIVND (reference sequence). The CDR3 is 14 amino acids. As DNA, the CDR3 is TGTGCCAGTATGGTGTGGGGGGGCCACACTGAAGCTTTCTTT. It yields the protein CASMVWGGHTEAFF.

The rearrangement uses TRBV5-4 and TRBJ1-1; D gene uncertain. Germline CDR1 SGHNT, CDR2 YYREEE (reference sequence). With 2 bases removed from V and 3 bases from J, the gap between germline ends came to 8 bases. The CDR3 runs to 13 residues. The CDR3 region is CASSFDIYTEAFF. The CDR3 DNA reads TGTGCCAGCAGCTTCGACATTTACACTGAAGCTTTCTTT.

This sequence joins TRBV5-1 and TRBJ1-1; D remains unclear. Per the germline V gene, CDR1 is SGHRS and CDR2 is YFSETQ. The CDR3 loop spans 14 amino acids. V was trimmed by 0 bases and J by 4 bases, leaving 10 bases between them. CDR3 region: CASSLARGGTEAFF. CDR3 bases: TGCGCCAGCAGCTTGGCTCGGGGAGGCACTGAAGCTTTCTTT. The full variable domain, completed using reference TRBV5-1 and TRBJ1-1, is KAGVTQTPRYLIKTRGQQVTLSCSPISGHRSVSWYQQTPGQGLQFLFEYFSETQRNKGNFPGRFSGRQFSNSRSEMNVSTLELGDSALYLCASSLARGGTEAFFGQGTRLTVV.

As to this clone: The same CDR3 also results from other DNA sequences found in this sample. The chain uses TRBV6-5 and TRBJ2-7; 11 bases are a match to TRBD1. This CDR3 region has 13 residues. The ends lost 6 bases at V and 4 bases at J; junction bases unmatched: 2. The V gene's germline CDR1 is MNHEY and CDR2 SVGAGI. Written as DNA, the CDR3 is TGTGCCAGCAGCAGGGACAGGGGGTACGAGCAGTACTTC. Its protein product is CASSRDRGYEQYF.

The genes are TRBV19 and TRBJ1-5, with 9 nucleotides matching TRBD1. V was clipped by 5 bases and J by 4 bases; unmatched bases: 6. This CDR3 spans 15 amino acids. Germline CDR1 LNHDA, CDR2 SQIVND (reference sequence). The CDR3 protein is CASSPRDRDNQPQHF. The CDR3 DNA reads TGTGCCAGTAGTCCTAGGGACAGGGATAATCAGCCCCAGCATTTT.

The V gene is TRBV6-5, the J gene TRBJ1-2; possible D gene TRBD1, 5 bases. V lost 5 bases to trimming and J lost 2 bases, with 9 bases between them. The CDR3 contains 13 residues. Germline-derived CDR1 and CDR2 are MNHEY and SVGAGI. CDR3 in amino acids: CASSTNRNYGYTF. Here the CDR3 DNA reads TGTGCCAGCAGTACAAACAGGAACTATGGCTACACCTTC.

The chain carries TRBV7-8 and TRBJ1-1; 7 bases line up with TRBD1. Losses at the gene ends were 5 bases for V and 5 bases for J; bases not matched to a gene: 8. Germline lookup yields CDR1 SGHVS and CDR2 FQNEAQ. The CDR3 length is 14 residues. CDR3 amino acids: CASSPTGVYTEAFF. The CDR3 DNA follows: TGTGCCAGCAGCCCAACAGGGGTCTATACTGAAGCTTTCTTT.

The V call is TRBV30, the J call TRBJ1-3, with D perhaps matching TRBD1 (6 bases). The CDR3 runs 15 residues. Germline CDR1 GTSNPN, CDR2 SVGIG (reference sequence). V lost 0 bases, J lost 3 bases, and 12 bases lay in between. The CDR3 sequence: CAWSVLGGSGNTIYF. The CDR3, as DNA: TGTGCCTGGAGTGTACTAGGGGGTAGTGGAAACACCATATATTTT.

This chain links TRBV19 with TRBJ1-2, with D possibly being TRBD1 (6 bases). The V gene's germline CDR1 is LNHDA and CDR2 SQIVND (reference sequence). CDR3 length: 13 amino acids. The V gene lost 8 bases and the J gene lost 6 bases, with 16 bases spanning the gap. Here the CDR3 DNA reads TGTGCCAGTCACAGGGTGCAGGGTGATGGCTACACCTTC. Translation gives CASHRVQGDGYTF. Using reference TRBV19 and TRBJ1-2 for the parts outside the CDR3, the full variable domain is DGGITQSPKYLFRKEGQNVTLSCEQNLNHDAMYWYRQDPGQGLRLIYYSQIVNDFQKGDIAEGYSVSREKKESFPLTVTSAQKNPTAFYLCASHRVQGDGYTFGSGTRLTVV.

The rearrangement uses TRBV12-3 or TRBV12-4 and TRBJ2-5; 7 bases match TRBD1. This CDR3 contains 12 residues. With V trimmed by 6 bases and J by 6 bases, 4 bases remained unmatched. The CDR3 DNA is TGTGCCAGCAGGCAGGGGGTGAAGACCCAGTACTTC. Protein: CASRQGVKTQYF.

The chain carries TRBV10-3 and TRBJ1-1; TRBD1 matches 7 bases. Germline-derived CDR1 and CDR2 are ENHRY and SYGVKD. J gave up 6 bases and V 5 bases, and 9 bases lay outside the gene matches. This CDR3 is 14 amino acids long. The CDR3 nucleotides are TGTGCCATCAGTAATCGACAGGGATGGGCTGAAGCTTTCTTT. The encoded protein is CAISNRQGWAEAFF.

The V gene is TRBV9, the J gene TRBJ2-2; D is perhaps TRBD2 (7 bases). Germline CDR1 reads SGDLS; CDR2 reads YYNGEE. CDR3 length: 15 amino acids. Trimming left V 0 bases short and J 5 bases short, with 11 bases between. CDR3 in DNA: TGTGCCAGCAGCGTAGGCGGGGGCAAGACCGGGGAGCTGTTTTTT. As protein: CASSVGGGKTGELFF.

The chain recombines TRBV5-8 with TRBJ2-3; D is perhaps TRBD2 (6 bases). Germline V CDR1 and CDR2: SGHTS, YDEGEE. The CDR3 extends over 14 amino acids. Trimming stripped 10 bases from V and 5 bases from J, with 20 bases between. CDR3 protein: CADKRGNLIDTQYF. The CDR3 nucleotides are TGTGCCGACAAACGGGGGAATTTAATAGATACGCAGTATTTT. The variable domain in full, with the rest retrieved from reference TRBV5-8 and TRBJ2-3, is EAGVTQSPTHLIKTRGQQATLRCSPISGHTSVYWYQQALGLGLQFLLWYDEGEERNRGNFPPRFSGRQFPNYSSELNVNALELEDSALYLCADKRGNLIDTQYFGPGTRLTVL.

This clone was seen a handful of times. The rearrangement joins TRBV7-9 to TRBJ1-2; D might be TRBD1 (5 bases). The V and J ends lost 0 bases and 10 bases respectively, with 15 bases between them. The CDR3 totals 14 residues. Germline V CDR1 and CDR2: SEHNR, FQNEAQ (reference sequence). The CDR3 spells CASSLAGGYDPYTF. CDR3 nucleotides: TGTGCCAGCAGCTTAGCCGGGGGATACGACCCCTACACCTTC. Full variable domain (rest looked up from reference TRBV7-9 and TRBJ1-2): DTGVSQNPRHKITKRGQNVTFRCDPISEHNRLYWYRQTLGQGPEFLTYFQNEAQLEKSRLLSDRFSAERPKGSFSTLEIQRTEQGDSAMYLCASSLAGGYDPYTFGSGTRLTVV.